The 20 T cell receptor beta chains in this list originate from one sample, sequenced in a study of T cells in Graves' hyperthyroidism and ophthalmopathy. From RNA transcripts, TCR beta CDR3 regions were amplified. The HTBI primer set was used in a first-round RT-PCR of the TCR CDR3. A single record per CDR3 protein comes from TCRdb applying MiXCR to the multiplex PCR reads. The table has roughly 550,000 distinct CDR3 sequences, 16% seen once. The source material was blood. These receptors were taken from a woman in her twenties or thirties with Graves' ophthalmopathy.

This clonotype was recorded at least ten times. V usage is TRBV20-1 and J usage is TRBJ2-1; D unclear. Germline V gene sequence: CDR1 DFQATT, CDR2 SNEGSKA (reference sequence). CDR3 length: 13 amino acids. V dropped 3 bases and J dropped 3 bases, with 9 bases sitting between them. The CDR3 is CSARSTVYNEQFF. CDR3 in DNA: TGCAGTGCTAGGTCGACTGTCTACAATGAGCAGTTCTTC.

This clonotype was detected a few times. This chain connects TRBV7-9 to TRBJ1-1; D unclear. Germline V gene data show CDR1 as SEHNR and CDR2 as FQNEAQ (reference sequence). The CDR3 spans 16 residues. The ends were cut back, 5 bases at V and 1 base at J, with 17 bases in the middle. CDR3 coding DNA: TGTGCCAGCAGCCCCCCAGAAAGCAGACAGAACACTGAAGCTTTCTTT. It encodes CASSPPESRQNTEAFF.

This clonotype was seen ten or more times. A much larger clone differs from this one at a single base, so this may be a read error. The chain uses TRBV30 and TRBJ2-3; 9 nucleotides line up with TRBD2. Trimming at V came to 5 bases and at J to 4 bases, leaving 7 bases not matched to a gene. Germline CDR1 reads GTSNPN; CDR2 reads SVGIG (reference sequence). This CDR3 is 14 amino acids long. The CDR3 DNA reads as TGTGCCTGGGGTAGCGGGAGACGGGCAGATACGCAGTATTTT. Translating it yields CAWGSGRRADTQYF. Based on the CDR3 plus reference TRBV30 and TRBJ2-3, the full variable domain is SQTIHQWPATLVQPVGSPLSLECTVEGTSNPNLYWYRQAAGRGLQLLFYSVGIGQISSEVPQNLSASRPQDRQFILSSKKLLLSDSGFYLCAWGSGRRADTQYFGPGTRLTVL.

This clonotype appeared many times. V and J are TRBV30 and TRBJ1-2; the D is unclear. In germline, CDR1 is GTSNPN, CDR2 SVGIG (reference sequence). With 2 bases removed from V and 4 bases from J, the gap between germline ends came to 20 bases. The CDR3 sequence is 16 residues long. The CDR3 reads CAWSILFRAGTYGYTF. Here the CDR3 DNA reads TGTGCCTGGAGTATTCTTTTTAGGGCAGGAACCTATGGCTACACCTTC.

The chain is built from TRBV6-6 and TRBJ1-6, with D possibly TRBD1 on 6 matching bases. This CDR3 comprises 15 residues. CDR1 and CDR2 from the germline V gene are MNHNY and SVGAGI (reference sequence). Trimming pared 0 bases from V and 7 bases from J, leaving 10 bases between. The CDR3 is CASSYSVGGNSPLHF. The CDR3 DNA reads as TGTGCCAGCAGTTACTCGGTAGGGGGAAATTCACCCCTCCACTTT.

The V call is TRBV20-1, the J call TRBJ2-1; 13 positions match TRBD2. The CDR3 is 15 amino acids. The germline V gene encodes CDR1 DFQATT and CDR2 SNEGSKA (reference sequence). V lost 6 bases, J lost 7 bases, and 9 bases stayed unmatched. The CDR3 sequence: CSAGTSGANINEQFF. The CDR3 DNA follows: TGCAGTGCAGGGACTAGCGGGGCCAACATAAATGAGCAGTTCTTC.

A word on this clonotype: A much larger clone lies one base from this, so it may be a read error. The chain couples TRBV7-8 to TRBJ2-7, with D possibly being TRBD1 or TRBD2 (5 bases each). The germline V and J ends were trimmed by 3 bases and 9 bases, with 15 bases remaining between them. CDR1 is SGHVS, CDR2 FQNEAQ, per germline. The CDR3 length is 13 residues. The CDR3, as DNA: TGTGCCAGCAGCTTCTCGGGACCCCTCGGGCAGTACTTC. Protein: CASSFSGPLGQYF.

This clonotype was counted a few times. This sequence joins TRBV10-3 and TRBJ2-7; 9 bases line up with TRBD1. This CDR3 region has 14 residues. J was trimmed by 1 base and V by 11 bases; bases with no gene match: 9. Germline V gene data show CDR1 as ENHRY and CDR2 as SYGVKD. CDR3 bases: TGTGCCTTATCCCGGGACAGGGAATCCTACGAGCAGTACTTC. It codes for CALSRDRESYEQYF.

The CDR3 region is CASSVTTLTGELFF. CDR3 nucleotide sequence: TGCGCCAGCAGTGTGACTACACTAACCGGGGAGCTGTTTTTT. The rearrangement uses TRBV10-1 and TRBJ2-2, with D possibly matching TRBD2 (5 bases). The CDR3 is 14 amino acids. The germline V and J ends were trimmed by 4 bases and 5 bases, with 11 bases remaining between them. CDR1 is WNHNN, CDR2 SYGVQD, per germline (reference sequence).

The chain combines TRBV28 with TRBJ2-6; 9 nucleotides agree with TRBD1. The junction had 9 bases not matched to a gene; V was cut back by 5 bases and J by 1 base. The CDR3 totals 18 residues. CDR1 and CDR2 (germline): MDHEN, SYDVKM. As DNA, the CDR3 is TGTGCCAGCAGTGATAGCCGGGACAGGGTATCTGGGGCCAACGTCCTGACTTTC. This translates into CASSDSRDRVSGANVLTF.

The sample holds many counts of this clonotype. V and J are TRBV20-1 and TRBJ2-3; 8 positions agree with TRBD1. CDR3 size: 16 residues. Trimming removed 1 base from V and 3 bases from J; junction bases left unmatched: 9. Germline CDR1 is DFQATT and CDR2 is SNEGSKA (reference sequence). The CDR3 protein is CSARVEAGGRTDTQYF. The CDR3 coding sequence is TGCAGTGCTAGAGTGGAGGCAGGGGGCAGGACAGATACGCAGTATTTT.

This clonotype was picked up many times. The chain carries TRBV24-1 and TRBJ2-3; 11 positions match TRBD2. V dropped 4 bases and J dropped 0; count of bases not matched to a gene: 8. The CDR3 totals 18 residues. From germline, CDR1 is KGHDR and CDR2 SFDVKD. DNA of the CDR3: TGTGCCACCAGTGACGCGGGACTAGCGGATACTAGCACAGATACGCAGTATTTT. Residues: CATSDAGLADTSTDTQYF.

This sequence joins TRBV5-5 and TRBJ1-1; D might be TRBD1 (5 bases). The CDR3 has 13 amino acids. V dropped 0 bases and J dropped 11 bases, with 14 bases sitting between them. The germline V gene encodes CDR1 SGHKS and CDR2 YYEKEE (reference sequence). CDR3 loop: CASSLASGGLAFF. Here the CDR3 DNA reads TGTGCCAGCAGCTTGGCCTCGGGGGGTTTGGCTTTCTTT.

This clonotype was counted ten times or more. This chain joins TRBV4-1 and TRBJ2-7; D call uncertain. The germline V and J ends were trimmed by 5 bases and 2 bases, with 13 bases remaining between them. The CDR3 extends over 14 amino acids. Germline CDR1 and CDR2: MGHRA and YSYEKL. The CDR3 sequence: CASSGLVQPYEQYF. The CDR3 nucleotides read TGCGCCAGCAGCGGCCTAGTCCAGCCCTACGAGCAGTACTTC.

This clonotype was picked up a small number of times. The chain recombines TRBV5-5 with TRBJ2-7, with 11 bases lining up with TRBD2. V gave up 4 bases and J gave up 2 bases; unmatched junction bases: 14. The CDR3 runs 18 residues. Per the germline V gene, CDR1 is SGHKS and CDR2 is YYEKEE (reference sequence). The CDR3 DNA reads as TGTGCCAGCAGCAACTCCCCAGGGGGGACTAGCGGTACCTACGAGCAGTACTTC. Translation: CASSNSPGGTSGTYEQYF.

This clonotype was picked up many times. This sequence joins TRBV28 and TRBJ2-5; 9 bases align to TRBD2. This CDR3 has 15 residues. J lost 5 bases, V lost 3 bases, and 7 bases had no gene match. The germline V gene has CDR1 MDHEN and CDR2 SYDVKM. CDR3 amino acids: CASSFIAGAQETQYF. CDR3 DNA sequence: TGTGCCAGCAGTTTCATAGCGGGAGCCCAGGAGACCCAGTACTTC.

The chain is built from TRBV7-9 and TRBJ2-7; D uncertain. Germline values: CDR1 SEHNR, CDR2 FQNEAQ (reference sequence). Trimming left V 1 base short and J 4 bases short, with 8 bases between. This CDR3 has 13 residues. The CDR3 sequence: CASSLGAEYEQYF. CDR3 nucleotides: TGTGCCAGCAGCTTAGGGGCGGAGTACGAGCAGTACTTC.

This clonotype was recorded at least ten times. In DNA form, the CDR3 reads TGTGCCAGCAGTTTAGGAGGGGTCTTTACCTACGAGCAGTACTTC. This codes for CASSLGGVFTYEQYF. The rearrangement uses TRBV12-3 or TRBV12-4 and TRBJ2-7; D may match TRBD1 or TRBD2 (5 bases each). This CDR3 is 15 amino acids long. The V and J ends lost 1 base and 2 bases respectively, with 12 bases between them.

The sample holds a few counts of this clonotype. In DNA, the CDR3 is TGTGCCAGCAGCGCGGAGACTAGCGGCACCTACGAGCAGTACTTC. Translating it yields CASSAETSGTYEQYF. V usage is TRBV9 and J usage is TRBJ2-7, with 9 nucleotides matching TRBD2. Germline CDR1 SGDLS, CDR2 YYNGEE. The CDR3 extends over 15 amino acids. Trimming removed 3 bases from V and 2 bases from J; junction bases left unmatched: 6.

This clonotype has ten or more counts. This rearrangement joins TRBV6-6 to TRBJ1-3; D unclear. CDR1 and CDR2 (germline): MNHNY, SVGAGI (reference sequence). The CDR3 length is 17 residues. V lost 0 bases to trimming and J lost 0 bases, with 12 bases between them. The DNA of the CDR3 is TGTGCCAGCAGTTACTCGACCTCTGCCGGCTCTGGAAACACCATATATTTT. As protein: CASSYSTSAGSGNTIYF.